This T cell receptor beta chain was observed in a study of identical twins. This clonotype was observed a handful of times. One entry per CDR3 protein results from TCRdb running MiXCR on the 5' RACE reads. The top ten clones hold 35% to 50% of a sample with about 200,000 distinct CDR3 sequences, less than 20% of them seen once. Germline V lookup: CDR1 SNHLY, CDR2 FYNNEI. Trimming left V 3 bases short and J 3 bases short, with 21 bases between. CDR3 length equals 18 residues. A further study also used this sample, focusing on T cells expressing NK-cell markers.

V and J are TRBV2 and TRBJ2-1; no firm D call. This sequence was found in a woman under 30 in good health. Source material: CD8+ T cells sorted from blood. The CDR3 region is CASSDRRSGGPFYNEQFF. CDR3 coding DNA: TGTGCCAGCAGTGATCGAAGGTCGGGCGGACCTTTCTACAATGAGCAGTTCTTC.